One sample yielded the 17 T cell receptor beta chains listed below, sequenced in a study of cytomegalovirus exposure and HLA in healthy donors. PCR used 60 Vbeta primers and 13 Jbeta primers. Sequencing was performed with immunoSEQ multiplex PCR; in TCRdb, only in-frame clones are kept and a portion is missing. The data show 200,000 to 250,000 clones, 82% seen once. Material for sequencing was PBMCs. The receptors shown here come from a woman in her thirties or forties in good health and CMV-seropositive.

The count of this clone is one. V is TRBV7-2 and J is TRBJ2-2; 12 bases match TRBD2. From germline, CDR1 is SGHTA and CDR2 FQGNSA. CDR3 length: 15 amino acids. Trimming at V came to 2 bases and at J to 7 bases, leaving 2 bases not matched to a gene. The CDR3, as DNA: TGTGCCAGCAGCTTACTAGCGGGAGGGATCGGGGAGCTGTTTTTT. Translating it yields CASSLLAGGIGELFF. Filled out from reference TRBV7-2 and TRBJ2-2, the complete variable domain reads GAGVSQSPSNKVTEKGKDVELRCDPISGHTALYWYRQSLGQGLEFLIYFQGNSAPDKSGLPSDRFSAERTGGSVSTLTIQRTQQEDSAVYLCASSLLAGGIGELFFGEGSRLTVL.

The chain is built from TRBV7-3 and TRBJ1-2, with 7 bases aligning to TRBD1. Germline V gene data show CDR1 as SGHTA and CDR2 as FQGTGA. The CDR3 is made up of 15 amino acids. Trimming removed 4 bases from V and 6 bases from J; junction bases left unmatched: 11. CDR3 in DNA: TGTGCCAGCAGCTCCAGGACAGGAGATTTGGATGGCTACACCTTC. Its translation is CASSSRTGDLDGYTF.

The chain links TRBV5-1 to TRBJ1-2; TRBD1 matches 10 bases. The CDR3 runs to 14 residues. The junction had 4 bases not matched to a gene; V was cut back by 3 bases and J by 5 bases. Germline V gene data show CDR1 as SGHRS and CDR2 as YFSETQ. The CDR3: CASSSRDRGYGYTF. CDR3 nucleotide sequence: TGCGCCAGCAGCTCCCGGGACAGGGGTTATGGCTACACCTTC.

The chain couples TRBV19 to TRBJ2-7, with a weak D call TRBD1 (5 bases). Germline V gene sequence: CDR1 LNHDA, CDR2 SQIVND (reference sequence). The V and J ends lost 2 bases and 5 bases respectively, with 16 bases between them. The CDR3 is 15 amino acids. The CDR3 sequence is CASSISPGRAHEQYF. CDR3 bases: TGTGCCAGTAGTATATCCCCTGGCAGGGCTCACGAGCAGTACTTC. Based on the CDR3 plus reference TRBV19 and TRBJ2-7, the full variable domain is DGGITQSPKYLFRKEGQNVTLSCEQNLNHDAMYWYRQDPGQGLRLIYYSQIVNDFQKGDIAEGYSVSREKKESFPLTVTSAQKNPTAFYLCASSISPGRAHEQYFGPGTRLTVT.

This clone came up once. The rearrangement uses TRBV6-6 and TRBJ2-5, with 7 nucleotides matching TRBD1. V trimming: 0 bases; J trimming: 2 bases; junction bases outside the gene matches: 0. There are 14 residues in the CDR3. Germline V gene lookup returns CDR1 MNHNY and CDR2 SVGAGI (reference sequence). The CDR3 DNA reads TGTGCCAGCAGTTACTCGGACAGGCAAGAGACCCAGTACTTC. Its protein is CASSYSDRQETQYF.

This clone was recorded only once. The chain combines TRBV4-2 with TRBJ2-1; 7 bases are shared with TRBD2. The V gene's germline CDR1 is LGHNA and CDR2 YNFKEQ. V gave up 3 bases and J gave up 4 bases; unmatched junction bases: 9. The CDR3 contains 16 residues. DNA for the CDR3: TGTGCCAGCAGCCAGTACCGGGACTATAAGTACAATGAGCAGTTCTTC. Its translation is CASSQYRDYKYNEQFF.

The chain links TRBV6-5 to TRBJ2-7; D may be TRBD2 (6 bases). Germline V CDR1 and CDR2: MNHEY, SVGAGI. The CDR3 is 14 residues long. Trimming removed 5 bases from V and 2 bases from J, with 13 bases in between. The CDR3 loop is CASSLARGAYEQYF. CDR3 bases: TGTGCCAGCAGTCTAGCGCGGGGCGCCTACGAGCAGTACTTC.

This chain links TRBV30 with TRBJ1-2; tentative D call: TRBD1 (5 bases). The CDR3 has 13 residues. V lost 0 bases to trimming and J lost 2 bases, with 7 bases between them. Germline CDR1 is GTSNPN and CDR2 is SVGIG (reference sequence). CDR3 amino acids: CAWSVRQNYGYTF. The CDR3, as DNA: TGTGCCTGGAGTGTCAGACAGAACTATGGCTACACCTTC.

The V gene is TRBV7-7, the J gene TRBJ2-2, with TRBD2 as a possible D gene (7 bases). The CDR3 loop spans 16 amino acids. V was shortened by 7 bases and J by 6 bases, with 21 bases between the two germline ends. Germline CDR1 and CDR2: SSHAT and FNYEAQ (reference sequence). The CDR3 loop is CASTRATGGSSGELFF. In nucleotides, the CDR3 is TGTGCCAGCACGCGTGCCACGGGGGGCAGTTCCGGGGAGCTGTTTTTT.

This chain connects TRBV4-3 to TRBJ2-7; TRBD2 might be the D (5 bases). V was trimmed by 3 bases and J by 2 bases, leaving 20 bases between them. In germline, CDR1 is LGHNA, CDR2 YSLEER. This CDR3 has 17 residues. The DNA of the CDR3 is TGCGCCAGCAGCCAGTCTGTCACGGCTACGGGAACCTACGAGCAGTACTTC. Protein: CASSQSVTATGTYEQYF.

This chain links TRBV4-3 with TRBJ2-2; the D is unclear. The germline V gene encodes CDR1 LGHNA and CDR2 YSLEER. V gave up 1 base and J gave up 1 base, with 4 bases separating them. This CDR3 has 14 residues. The CDR3 is CASSQGQNTGELFF. The DNA for the CDR3 is TGCGCCAGCAGCCAAGGACAGAACACCGGGGAGCTGTTTTTT.

Worth noting for this clone: One junction end does not reproduce the germline sequence, and a read error may be involved. This chain links TRBV5-6 with TRBJ2-5; D is unresolved. The CDR3 loop spans 12 amino acids. The germline gives CDR1 SGHDT, CDR2 YYEEEE. This CDR3 is CASSLDPGPRHF. DNA for the CDR3: TGTGCCAGCAGCTTGGATCCGGGTCCAAGGCACTTC.

This clone was recorded a few times. J is TRBJ2-1 and V is TRBV6-1, with 11 bases lining up with TRBD1. V shed 5 bases, J shed 7 bases, and the junction held 7 bases outside the gene matches. Looked up from germline, CDR1 is MNHNS and CDR2 is SASEGT. The CDR3 is made up of 15 amino acids. The CDR3 coding sequence is TGTGCCAGCAGTAACGGACAGGGGGCCGGTAATGAGCAGTTCTTC. Translating gives CASSNGQGAGNEQFF.

The chain employs TRBV28 and TRBJ2-1; a weak D match, TRBD2 (5 bases). V was cut by 10 bases and J by 3 bases, with 7 bases left in between. The CDR3 is made up of 11 amino acids. Germline CDR1 and CDR2: MDHEN and SYDVKM. For the CDR3, the DNA is TGTGCCACCGGACTCTACAATGAGCAGTTCTTC. It specifies CATGLYNEQFF.

In DNA, the CDR3 is TGTGCCAGCAGGAACAGGGGGCACTCCTACGAGCAGTACTTC. It is translated as CASRNRGHSYEQYF. The chain has TRBV2 and TRBJ2-7, with 9 bases lining up with TRBD1. The germline V gene has CDR1 SNHLY and CDR2 FYNNEI. CDR3 length: 14 residues. With V trimmed by 6 bases and J by 0 bases, 3 bases remained unmatched.

As for this clone: The sample contains more than one DNA sequence encoding this CDR3. The rearrangement links TRBV5-1 to TRBJ2-3, with 9 nucleotides matching TRBD2. The CDR3 loop spans 14 amino acids. The trim removed 4 bases at V and 0 bases at J, leaving 0 bases unmatched. Germline CDR1 SGHRS, CDR2 YFSETQ. The CDR3, as DNA: TGCGCCAGCAGCCTAGCGGGGAGCACAGATACGCAGTATTTT. Translation: CASSLAGSTDTQYF. The whole variable domain, filled in from reference TRBV5-1 and TRBJ2-3, reads KAGVTQTPRYLIKTRGQQVTLSCSPISGHRSVSWYQQTPGQGLQFLFEYFSETQRNKGNFPGRFSGRQFSNSRSEMNVSTLELGDSALYLCASSLAGSTDTQYFGPGTRLTVL.

The CDR3 is CASSLNAVRTDTQYF. The CDR3 bases are TGTGCCAGCAGTCTGAACGCGGTCCGCACAGATACGCAGTATTTT. This chain connects TRBV6-1 to TRBJ2-3; no clear D. V was trimmed by 5 bases and J by 1 base, leaving 13 bases between them. Germline lookup yields CDR1 MNHNS and CDR2 SASEGT. The CDR3 length is 15 residues.